The T cell receptor beta chain described here comes from a study of OX40 agonist ivuxolimab in advanced cancers. Study-wide background: The treatment was a fully human IgG2 OX40 agonist, ivuxolimab.

Sequencing used immunoSEQ multiplex PCR; TCRdb keeps in-frame clones, though not all of them. This table holds about 79,000 clones, approximately 94% found once. Findings and limits, study-wide: At 0.1 to 3.0 mg/kg, clonal expansion of CD4+ and CD8+ blood T cells had occurred by week 6. Also present in some nonresponders was a low level of normalized T-cell clonal expansion.

This clone was counted a single time. Its antigen remains unknown. V was trimmed by 3 bases and J by 1 base, leaving 9 bases between them. Per germline, CDR1 LNHDA and CDR2 SQIVND (reference sequence). This CDR3 is 15 amino acids long. This chain connects TRBV19 to TRBJ2-2; perhaps TRBD2 as D (5 bases). The source is an adult with an advanced solid tumor such as melanoma, head and neck, liver or kidney cancer. The material sequenced was CD4+ or CD8+ T cells sorted from blood, taken in a trial of the OX40 agonist ivuxolimab. The DNA for the CDR3 is TGTGCCAGTAGTATGTTCCGGGGGAACACCGGGGAGCTGTTTTTT. Its translation: CASSMFRGNTGELFF.